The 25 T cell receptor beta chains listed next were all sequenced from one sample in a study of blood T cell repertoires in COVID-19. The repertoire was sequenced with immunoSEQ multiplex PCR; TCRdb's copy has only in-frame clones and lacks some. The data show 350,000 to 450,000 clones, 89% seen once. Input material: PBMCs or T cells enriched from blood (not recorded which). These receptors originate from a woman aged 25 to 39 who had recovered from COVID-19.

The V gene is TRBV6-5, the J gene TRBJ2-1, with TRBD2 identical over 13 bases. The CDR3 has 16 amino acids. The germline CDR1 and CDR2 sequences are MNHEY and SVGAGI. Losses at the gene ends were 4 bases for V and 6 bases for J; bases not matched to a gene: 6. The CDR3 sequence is CASSSPWTSGGNEQFF. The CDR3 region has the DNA TGTGCCAGCAGTTCTCCCTGGACTAGCGGGGGCAATGAGCAGTTCTTC.

CDR3 sequence: CASSAAEGDRDRLGNEKLFF. In DNA form, the CDR3 reads TGTGCCAGCAGCGCCGCGGAGGGGGACAGGGACCGACTGGGTAATGAAAAACTGTTTTTT. The rearrangement uses TRBV9 and TRBJ1-4; TRBD1 matches 9 bases. CDR1 and CDR2 (germline): SGDLS, YYNGEE. This CDR3 has 20 amino acids. With V trimmed by 3 bases and J by 4 bases, 19 bases remained unmatched.

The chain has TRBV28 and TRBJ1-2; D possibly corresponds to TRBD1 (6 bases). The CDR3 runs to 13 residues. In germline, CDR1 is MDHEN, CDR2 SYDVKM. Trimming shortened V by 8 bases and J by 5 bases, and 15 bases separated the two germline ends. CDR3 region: CASSLTGKYGYTF. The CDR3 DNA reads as TGTGCCAGCTCCCTAACAGGGAAATATGGCTACACCTTC.

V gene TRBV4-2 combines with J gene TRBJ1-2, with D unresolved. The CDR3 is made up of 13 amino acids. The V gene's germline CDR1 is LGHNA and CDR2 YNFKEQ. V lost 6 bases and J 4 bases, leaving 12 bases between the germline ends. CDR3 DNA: TGTGCCAGCAGTCTTGAACAGATCTATGGCTACACCTTC. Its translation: CASSLEQIYGYTF.

The CDR3 DNA follows: TGTGCCAGCACTAGTCTCACAGGGGGCATCTATGGCTACACCTTC. Amino acid sequence: CASTSLTGGIYGYTF. The J gene is TRBJ1-2, the V gene TRBV2, with 9 positions matching TRBD1. V dropped 7 bases and J dropped 4; count of bases not matched to a gene: 10. The CDR3 spans 15 residues. Germline V gene data show CDR1 as SNHLY and CDR2 as FYNNEI.

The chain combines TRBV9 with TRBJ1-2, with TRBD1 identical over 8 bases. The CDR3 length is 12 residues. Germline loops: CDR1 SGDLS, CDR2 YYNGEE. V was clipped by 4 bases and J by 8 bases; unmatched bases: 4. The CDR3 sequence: CASSLTGEGYTF. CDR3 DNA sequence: TGTGCCAGCAGCTTGACAGGGGAAGGCTACACCTTC.

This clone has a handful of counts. The CDR3 region is CASSRDRVAEAFF. The CDR3 bases are TGTGCCAGCTCCCGGGACAGGGTGGCTGAAGCTTTCTTT. The chain employs TRBV18 and TRBJ1-1; 9 bases are a match to TRBD1. Germline V gene sequence: CDR1 KGHSH, CDR2 LQKENI. The V and J ends lost 6 bases and 6 bases, in that order; junction bases with no gene match: 5. The CDR3 length is 13 residues.

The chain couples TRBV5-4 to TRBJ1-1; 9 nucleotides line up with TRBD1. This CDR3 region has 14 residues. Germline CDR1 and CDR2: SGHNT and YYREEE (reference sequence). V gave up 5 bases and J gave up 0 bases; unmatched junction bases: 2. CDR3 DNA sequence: TGTGCCAGCAGACGGGACAGGGTGAACACTGAAGCTTTCTTT. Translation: CASRRDRVNTEAFF.

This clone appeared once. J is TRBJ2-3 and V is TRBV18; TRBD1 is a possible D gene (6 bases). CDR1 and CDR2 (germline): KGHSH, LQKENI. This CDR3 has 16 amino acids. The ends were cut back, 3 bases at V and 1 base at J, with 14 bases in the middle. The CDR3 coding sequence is TGTGCCAGCTCACCGCCCTCAGGGGTGGGCACAGATACGCAGTATTTT. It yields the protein CASSPPSGVGTDTQYF.

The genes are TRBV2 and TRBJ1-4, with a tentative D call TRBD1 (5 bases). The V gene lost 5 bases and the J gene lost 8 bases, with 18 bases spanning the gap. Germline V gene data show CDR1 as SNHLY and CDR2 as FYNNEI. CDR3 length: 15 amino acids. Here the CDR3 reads CASSKNWGGREKLFF. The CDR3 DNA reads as TGTGCCAGCAGTAAAAACTGGGGGGGGAGGGAAAAACTGTTTTTT.

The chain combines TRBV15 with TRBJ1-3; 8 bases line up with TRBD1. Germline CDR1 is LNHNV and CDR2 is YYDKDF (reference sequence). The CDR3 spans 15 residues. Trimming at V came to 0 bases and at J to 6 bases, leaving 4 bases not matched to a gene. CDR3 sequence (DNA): TGTGCCACCAGCAGAGACCGACAGGGGACAAACACCATATATTTT. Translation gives CATSRDRQGTNTIYF.

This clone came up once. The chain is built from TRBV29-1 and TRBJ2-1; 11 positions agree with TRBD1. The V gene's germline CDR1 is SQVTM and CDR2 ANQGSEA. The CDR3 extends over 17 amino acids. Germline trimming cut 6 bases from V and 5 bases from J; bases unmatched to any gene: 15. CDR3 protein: CSVHRDRGFVFDNEQFF. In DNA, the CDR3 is TGCAGCGTCCACCGGGACAGGGGGTTTGTTTTTGACAATGAGCAGTTCTTC.

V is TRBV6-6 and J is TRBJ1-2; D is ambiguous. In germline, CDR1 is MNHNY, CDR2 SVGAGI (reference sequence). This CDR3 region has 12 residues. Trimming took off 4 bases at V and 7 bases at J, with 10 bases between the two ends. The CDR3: CASSSYLRGYTF. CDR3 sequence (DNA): TGTGCCAGCAGTTCTTACTTACGTGGCTACACCTTC.

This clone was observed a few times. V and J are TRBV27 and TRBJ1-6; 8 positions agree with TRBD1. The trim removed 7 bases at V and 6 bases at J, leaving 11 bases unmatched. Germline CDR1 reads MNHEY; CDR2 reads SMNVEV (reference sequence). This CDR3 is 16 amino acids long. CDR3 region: CASTLDRGRTNSPLHF. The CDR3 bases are TGTGCCAGCACTCTCGACAGGGGAAGGACTAATTCACCCCTCCACTTT.

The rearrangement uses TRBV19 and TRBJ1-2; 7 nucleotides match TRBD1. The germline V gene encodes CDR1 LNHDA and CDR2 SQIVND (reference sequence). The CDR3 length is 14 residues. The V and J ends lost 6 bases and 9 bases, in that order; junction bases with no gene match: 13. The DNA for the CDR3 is TGTGCCAGTAGCCCCGGGACAGCAAGGGATAGCTACACCTTC. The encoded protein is CASSPGTARDSYTF.

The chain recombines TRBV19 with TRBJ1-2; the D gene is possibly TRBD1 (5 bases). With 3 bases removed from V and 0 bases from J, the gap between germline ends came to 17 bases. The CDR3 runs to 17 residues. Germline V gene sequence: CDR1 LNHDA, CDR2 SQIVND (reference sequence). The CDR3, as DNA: TGTGCCAGTAGTATTTTATGGGAAGGGGCGGCTAACTATGGCTACACCTTC. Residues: CASSILWEGAANYGYTF.

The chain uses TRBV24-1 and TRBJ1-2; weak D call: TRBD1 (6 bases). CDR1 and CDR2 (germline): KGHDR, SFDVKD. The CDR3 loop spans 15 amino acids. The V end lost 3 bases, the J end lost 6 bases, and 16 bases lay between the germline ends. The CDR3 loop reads CATSDPNRGAHGYTF. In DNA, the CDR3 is TGTGCCACCAGTGATCCCAATCGGGGGGCACATGGCTACACCTTC.

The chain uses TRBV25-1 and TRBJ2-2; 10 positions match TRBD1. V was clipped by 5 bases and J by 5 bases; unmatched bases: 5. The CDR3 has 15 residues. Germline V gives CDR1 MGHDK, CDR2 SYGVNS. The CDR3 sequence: CASSPWTGGTGELFF. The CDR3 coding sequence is TGTGCCAGCAGTCCGTGGACAGGGGGTACCGGGGAGCTGTTTTTT.

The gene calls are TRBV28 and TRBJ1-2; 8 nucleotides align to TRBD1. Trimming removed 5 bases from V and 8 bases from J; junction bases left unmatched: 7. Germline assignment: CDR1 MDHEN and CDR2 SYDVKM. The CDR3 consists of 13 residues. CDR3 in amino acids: CASSETGARGYTF. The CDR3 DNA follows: TGTGCCAGCAGTGAGACAGGGGCGCGGGGCTACACCTTC.

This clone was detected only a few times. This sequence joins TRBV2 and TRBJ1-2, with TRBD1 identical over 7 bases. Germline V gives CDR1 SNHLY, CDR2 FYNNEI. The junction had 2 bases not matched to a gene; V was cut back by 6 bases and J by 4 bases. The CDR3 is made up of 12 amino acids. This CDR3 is CASRGQTYGYTF. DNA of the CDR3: TGTGCCAGCAGGGGACAGACCTATGGCTACACCTTC. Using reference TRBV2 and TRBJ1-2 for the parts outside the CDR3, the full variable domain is EPEVTQTPSHQVTQMGQEVILRCVPISNHLYFYWYRQILGQKVEFLVSFYNNEISEKSEIFDDQFSVERPDGSNFTLKIRSTKLEDSAMYFCASRGQTYGYTFGSGTRLTVV.

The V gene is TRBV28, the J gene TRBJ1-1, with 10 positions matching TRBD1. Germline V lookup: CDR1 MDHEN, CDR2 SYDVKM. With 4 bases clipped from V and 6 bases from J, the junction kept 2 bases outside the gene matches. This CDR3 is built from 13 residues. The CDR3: CASSWDRGAEAFF. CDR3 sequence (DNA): TGTGCCAGCAGTTGGGACAGGGGAGCTGAAGCTTTCTTT.

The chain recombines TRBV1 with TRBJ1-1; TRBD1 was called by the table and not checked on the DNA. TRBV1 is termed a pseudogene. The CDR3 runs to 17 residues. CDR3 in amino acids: CTSSQRTGQEKNTEAFF. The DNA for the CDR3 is TGCACCAGCAGCCAACGAACTGGACAGGAAAAGAACACTGAAGCTTTCTTT.

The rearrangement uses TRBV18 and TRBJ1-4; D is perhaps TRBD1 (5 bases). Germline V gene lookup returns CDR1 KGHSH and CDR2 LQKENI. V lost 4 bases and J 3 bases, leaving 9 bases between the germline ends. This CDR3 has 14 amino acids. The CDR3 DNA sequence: TGTGCCAGCTCACTAGGGGCTTCTAATGAAAAACTGTTTTTT. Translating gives CASSLGASNEKLFF.

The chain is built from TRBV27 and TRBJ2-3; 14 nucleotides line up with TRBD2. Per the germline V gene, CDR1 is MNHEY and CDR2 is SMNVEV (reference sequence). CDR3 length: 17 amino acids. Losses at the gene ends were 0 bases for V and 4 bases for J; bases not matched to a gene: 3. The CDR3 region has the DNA TGTGCCAGCAGTTTATCGGGACTAGCGGGGGAGGCAGATACGCAGTATTTT. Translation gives CASSLSGLAGEADTQYF.

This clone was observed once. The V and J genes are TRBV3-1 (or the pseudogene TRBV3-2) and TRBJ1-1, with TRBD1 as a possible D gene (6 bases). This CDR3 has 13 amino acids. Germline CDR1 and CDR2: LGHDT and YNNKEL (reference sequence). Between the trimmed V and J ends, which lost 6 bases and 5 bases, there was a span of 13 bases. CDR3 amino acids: CASRPDRRTEAFF. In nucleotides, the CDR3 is TGTGCCAGCAGACCGGACAGAAGAACTGAAGCTTTCTTT.